This T cell receptor (beta chain) is drawn from a study of T cell responses to AZD1222 COVID-19 vaccine. General observations from the study: Close to half of all spike-specific TCRs reportedly target regions of the variants that are unmutated. Seropositive status at baseline applied to only 5 or 6 AZD1222 recipients.

Germline CDR1 MDHEN, CDR2 SYDVKM. Trimming took off 6 bases at V and 2 bases at J, with 5 bases between the two ends. This CDR3 comprises 13 residues. Libraries were prepared by immunoSEQ multiplex PCR; TCRdb keeps only in-frame clonotypes and omits some of them. Of some 120,000 clones in the sample, 84% were seen once. Of note for this clone: What it binds is not known.

The sample was peripheral blood, taken 28 days after the second AZD1222 dose. The chain couples TRBV28 to TRBJ2-6, with unresolved D. The sequence derives from an adult who received the AZD1222 COVID-19 vaccine. As DNA, the CDR3 is TGTGCCAGCAGGCTAACTGGGGCCAACGTCCTGACTTTC. It encodes CASRLTGANVLTF.